This T cell receptor (beta chain) emerged from a study of PD-1 blockade in classical Hodgkin lymphoma (dated by TCRdb to about 2020). A note on the overall study: Nivolumab dosing was 3 mg/kg intravenously every 2 weeks, continuing until either disease progression or unacceptable toxicity. The study used TCR beta sequencing and CyTOF to define a peripheral blood immune signature of response to PD-1 blockade in classical Hodgkin lymphoma.

Genomic DNA was isolated using the Qiagen DNeasy kit from unsorted PBMCs as well as from negatively selected CD4+ and CD8+ fractions. Amplification of TCR beta CDR3 regions was done by immunoSEQ multiplex PCR with primers that anneal to V and J segments. A synthetic immune receptor repertoire was used to minimize amplification bias, and any remaining bias was removed computationally after sequencing. The original methods were these. Repertoire diversity was quantified as the Shannon entropy index using custom Python scripts. Unsorted, CD4+ and CD8+ repertoires were analyzed separately, except for combined analyses in which CD4+ and CD8+ sequences were merged in silico. Clonal expansion was defined as at least a 2-fold frequency increase after treatment relative to C1D1, with a pseudocount of 0.5 for undetected baseline clones. Singleton clones were defined as clones with 0 or 1 copy at C1D1, and non-singleton clones were defined as clones with 2 or more copies. Clones expanded in unsorted samples were annotated as CD4+, CD8+ or unknown by matching protein sequences in sorted samples from the same patient. Wilcoxon tests on paired samples were used to test diversity changes from C1D1 to C4D1. Drawn from immuneACCESS, this table holds only the in-frame rearrangements with V and J called that TCRdb kept. Clones are partly lost; checked studies trace under half to an unresolved V gene and leave the rest unexplained. Clone size and the V and J calls come from that table; the DNA yielded D and trimming. The sample profile shows about 14,000 clones; around 83% of them were found once. The top ten clones comprise about 25% of the sample.

Beyond this particular receptor, the publication reports: Among trial patients, those achieving complete response had baseline diversity similar to that of newly diagnosed patients, while diversity was significantly lower in partial responders and progressors. Newly diagnosed patients were reported to have lower baseline TCR diversity than healthy donors, and relapsed/refractory patients were reported to have lower baseline TCR diversity still. Diversity was lower in patients who began nivolumab less than 1 year after ASCT, so these patients were left out of later analyses to avoid confounding by immune reconstitution. The study was limited to a single clinical trial cohort, and causes of repertoire differences, possibly disease activity or prior therapy, remained undefined. A significant rise by C4D1 was seen in CD4+ but not CD8+ TCR diversity (p=0.0027 vs p=0.16), with the rise being most apparent in complete responders (p=0.02).

Sequences SGHDT (CDR1) and YYEEEE (CDR2) are obtained from the germline V gene. The trim is 2 bases for V and 5 bases for J, with a gap of 10 bases between the germline ends. The CDR3 runs 13 amino acids, cysteine and phenylalanine included. Left in the record is the CDR3 DNA by itself, 39 bases read in frame from the first base. The sample's time point label, in plain terms: cycle 2 day 1 (C2D1) of nivolumab. Every trial patient had relapsed after autologous stem cell transplantation, and cohorts A, B and C differed in prior brentuximab vedotin exposure. A total of approximately 51 patients with relapsed/refractory classical Hodgkin lymphoma made up the trial cohort, and each patient's best overall response was complete response, partial response or progressive disease. In the multi-cohort phase II CheckMate 205 trial, trial patients received single-agent nivolumab. Best overall response was determined by an independent review committee according to the 2007 International Working Group response criteria. Trial PBMCs were collected just before the start of nivolumab (C1D1) and during therapy at cycle 2 day 1 and cycle 4 day 1. Peripheral blood was collected in 8 mL Vacutainer Cell Preparation Tubes, from which PBMCs were isolated by centrifugation and then cryopreserved.

Of note for this clone: No cognate antigen has been identified for it. Nothing much larger sits one base from this clone, and base qualities are not available.

The sample in question was peripheral blood mononuclear cells (PBMCs), obtained before the second cycle of nivolumab. The clonotype was recovered from a human donor with classical Hodgkin lymphoma. This receptor chain uses TRBV5-6 and TRBJ1-2; the D region possibly corresponds to TRBD1 (5 bases align). The base sequence is TGTGCCAGCAGCTTTTGGGGGGAATATGGCTACACCTTC. The resulting protein is CASSFWGEYGYTF.